Included here is one TCR beta chain sequence, with context. Its antigen is not identified. These data originate in a study of a mutant IDH1 vaccine in newly diagnosed glioma. Trimming took off 3 bases at V and 0 bases at J, with 9 bases between the two ends. Germline loops: CDR1 GTSNPN, CDR2 SVGIG (reference sequence). CDR3 length equals 14 residues. Sequencing used immunoSEQ multiplex PCR; TCRdb keeps in-frame clones, though not all of them. This sample has 40,000 or so clones, with roughly 82% found just once. Time point here: week 47, end of study. It was 300 ug of mutant IDH1 20-mer peptide that made up each vaccine dose, given with topical imiquimod.

The rearrangement joins TRBV30 to TRBJ1-5; D possibly corresponds to TRBD1 (5 bases). The receptor comes from a man younger than 35 with glioma. Some clones in this sample may be carry-over from other donors' samples. The starting material was PBMCs, obtained from a glioma patient whose treatment included an IDH1 peptide vaccine. The CDR3 protein is CAWRDSYSNQPQHF. The CDR3 DNA reads as TGTGCCTGGAGAGACAGCTATAGCAATCAGCCCCAGCATTTT.